A single sample is the source of the 21 T cell receptor beta chains below, sequenced in a study of blood T cell repertoires in COVID-19. Assay: immunoSEQ multiplex PCR; the TCRdb copy retains only in-frame clones and omits some. The repertoire holds about 67,000 clones, with 79% as singletons. Sequenced material: peripheral blood. Receptor source: an older woman with acute or convalescent COVID-19.

This clone occurred once. The V and J genes are TRBV5-1 and TRBJ1-1; possible D gene TRBD1, 5 bases. Germline V lookup: CDR1 SGHRS, CDR2 YFSETQ. This CDR3 comprises 15 residues. The ends were cut back, 4 bases at V and 1 base at J, with 14 bases in the middle. The CDR3 DNA is TGCGCCAGCAGCATAGGCGGGGCCCGGAACACTGAAGCTTTCTTT. Translation gives CASSIGGARNTEAFF. Together with reference TRBV5-1 and TRBJ1-1, the CDR3 gives the full variable domain: KAGVTQTPRYLIKTRGQQVTLSCSPISGHRSVSWYQQTPGQGLQFLFEYFSETQRNKGNFPGRFSGRQFSNSRSEMNVSTLELGDSALYLCASSIGGARNTEAFFGQGTRLTVV.

V and J are TRBV15 and TRBJ2-2; D uncertain. Germline CDR1 LNHNV, CDR2 YYDKDF (reference sequence). This CDR3 is 14 amino acids long. Deletions cut 1 base from V and 4 bases from J, with 7 bases between. The DNA for the CDR3 is TGTGCCACCAGCAGAGGCCCGAGCACCGGGGAGCTGTTTTTT. This translates into CATSRGPSTGELFF.

The rearrangement uses TRBV29-1 and TRBJ2-1, with 12 bases fitting TRBD2. This CDR3 region has 17 residues. Per the germline V gene, CDR1 is SQVTM and CDR2 is ANQGSEA. Unmatched junction bases numbered 9, after V lost 3 bases and J lost 3 bases. The CDR3 region has the DNA TGCAGCGTTGACTCCCTAGCGGGGGGGAGTTTCTACAATGAGCAGTTCTTC. Encoded protein: CSVDSLAGGSFYNEQFF.

This chain joins TRBV15 and TRBJ2-2; possible D gene TRBD1, 5 bases. The CDR3 extends over 16 amino acids. Trimming left V 3 bases short and J 1 base short, with 12 bases between. Germline-derived CDR1 and CDR2 are LNHNV and YYDKDF (reference sequence). Here the CDR3 reads CATSSFAGQNTGELFF. As DNA, the CDR3 is TGTGCCACCAGCAGCTTTGCTGGACAGAACACCGGGGAGCTGTTTTTT.

The rearrangement uses TRBV11-3 and TRBJ2-1; D is perhaps TRBD2 (6 bases). CDR1 and CDR2 from the germline V gene are SGHNT and YENEEA. Trimming removed 4 bases from V and 6 bases from J, with 13 bases in between. The CDR3 has 14 amino acids. The CDR3 DNA sequence: TGTGCCAGCAGCTCGGGACTTCTGATCAATGAGCAGTTCTTC. Its translation is CASSSGLLINEQFF.

This clone turned up a few times. J is TRBJ1-5 and V is TRBV5-6; 8 bases match TRBD1. The CDR3 extends over 15 amino acids. Germline V CDR1 and CDR2: SGHDT, YYEEEE. With 1 base clipped from V and 5 bases from J, the junction kept 5 bases outside the gene matches. Here the CDR3 reads CASSLNRGQDQPQHF. CDR3 bases: TGTGCCAGCAGCTTGAATAGGGGACAGGATCAGCCCCAGCATTTT.

This clone appeared a single time. This chain connects TRBV7-3 to TRBJ2-5; 8 nucleotides match TRBD2. The CDR3 totals 15 residues. The V gene end was trimmed by 3 bases and the J gene end by 4 bases; junction bases not matched to a gene: 7. Germline V gene data show CDR1 as SGHTA and CDR2 as FQGTGA. The CDR3 region is CASSLGLGVSETQYF. In DNA form, the CDR3 reads TGTGCCAGCAGCTTGGGACTAGGGGTTTCAGAGACCCAGTACTTC. The whole variable domain, remainder taken from reference TRBV7-3 and TRBJ2-5, is GAGVSQTPSNKVTEKGKYVELRCDPISGHTALYWYRQSLGQGPEFLIYFQGTGAADDSGLPNDRFFAVRPEGSVSTLKIQRTERGDSAVYLCASSLGLGVSETQYFGPGTRLLVL.

With respect to this clone: The same CDR3 also results from other DNA sequences found in this sample. The chain uses TRBV27 and TRBJ1-2; 10 positions agree with TRBD1. In germline, CDR1 is MNHEY, CDR2 SMNVEV (reference sequence). The CDR3 has 13 residues. V trimming: 5 bases; J trimming: 7 bases; junction bases outside the gene matches: 4. The CDR3 spells CASSRGQGGGYTF. The CDR3 DNA is TGTGCCAGCAGTAGAGGACAGGGGGGTGGCTACACCTTC.

The gene calls are TRBV15 and TRBJ2-1; TRBD2 is a possible D gene (5 bases). This CDR3 comprises 12 residues. Germline V lookup: CDR1 LNHNV, CDR2 YYDKDF (reference sequence). The ends were cut back, 3 bases at V and 12 bases at J, with 12 bases in the middle. The CDR3 spells CATSSFGLTQFF. CDR3 sequence (DNA): TGTGCCACCAGCAGTTTCGGACTGACGCAGTTCTTC.

This chain connects TRBV4-3 to TRBJ2-3, with TRBD2 identical over 8 bases. Trimming took 0 bases from V and 2 from J; bases not matched to a gene: 10. CDR1 LGHNA and CDR2 YSLEER come from the germline V gene. This CDR3 region has 18 residues. The CDR3 region is CASSQEPGGLLNTDTQYF. The CDR3 coding sequence is TGCGCCAGCAGCCAAGAGCCGGGGGGGCTCCTGAACACAGATACGCAGTATTTT.

The rearrangement uses TRBV29-1 and TRBJ2-7; TRBD1 aligns across 8 bases. V shed 6 bases, J shed 1 base, and the junction held 8 bases outside the gene matches. Per the germline V gene, CDR1 is SQVTM and CDR2 is ANQGSEA. The CDR3 is 14 amino acids. The CDR3 DNA reads as TGCAGCGTGGCCAAGGGGACAGGTTCCTACGAGCAGTACTTC. This encodes CSVAKGTGSYEQYF.

The chain links TRBV6-2 or TRBV6-3 to TRBJ1-2; D might be TRBD1 (5 bases). Germline CDR1 and CDR2: MNHEY and SVGEGT. This CDR3 is built from 14 residues. Trimming left V 3 bases short and J 8 bases short, with 16 bases between. CDR3 protein: CASSYLGGVYGYTF. Here the CDR3 DNA reads TGTGCCAGCAGTTATCTAGGAGGGGTTTACGGCTACACCTTC.

This rearrangement joins TRBV7-9 to TRBJ2-1; the match to TRBD2 covers 7 bases. CDR3 length: 15 amino acids. J lost 9 bases, V lost 1 base, and 9 bases had no gene match. CDR1 SEHNR and CDR2 FQNEAQ come from the germline V gene (reference sequence). CDR3 sequence: CASSLEGRGISEQFF. In DNA, the CDR3 is TGTGCCAGCAGCTTAGAGGGGCGGGGGATCAGTGAGCAGTTCTTC. Full variable domain (remainder filled in from reference TRBV7-9 and TRBJ2-1): DTGVSQNPRHKITKRGQNVTFRCDPISEHNRLYWYRQTLGQGPEFLTYFQNEAQLEKSRLLSDRFSAERPKGSFSTLEIQRTEQGDSAMYLCASSLEGRGISEQFFGPGTRLTVL.

This rearrangement joins TRBV20-1 to TRBJ1-5, with 7 bases aligning to TRBD1. Per the germline V gene, CDR1 is DFQATT and CDR2 is SNEGSKA (reference sequence). The CDR3 loop spans 16 amino acids. V gave up 3 bases and J gave up 7 bases; unmatched junction bases: 15. In DNA form, the CDR3 reads TGCAGTGCTAGTGGGTTTGGAGGGGGCGAAGAACAGCCCCAGCATTTT. Residues: CSASGFGGGEEQPQHF.

The genes are TRBV19 and TRBJ2-7; D is perhaps TRBD1 (6 bases). The CDR3 runs to 12 residues. Germline-derived CDR1 and CDR2 are LNHDA and SQIVND (reference sequence). V was cut by 6 bases and J by 2 bases, with 8 bases left in between. DNA for the CDR3: TGTGCCAGTAGAACAGGGCCCTACGAGCAGTACTTC. It encodes CASRTGPYEQYF.

CDR3 coding DNA: TGTGCCAGCACCACAGGGGGGGAGCTGTTTTTT. It specifies CASTTGGELFF. The chain links TRBV6-6 to TRBJ2-2; perhaps TRBD1 as D (6 bases). Germline CDR1 MNHNY, CDR2 SVGAGI (reference sequence). This CDR3 contains 11 residues. The V end lost 7 bases, the J end lost 8 bases, and 8 bases lay between the germline ends.

This clone showed up many times. The chain couples TRBV12-5 to TRBJ1-6; no definite D call. Trimming took 3 bases from V and 3 from J, leaving 12 bases between them. The CDR3 is 16 residues long. CDR1 is LGHNT and CDR2 is FRNRAP in the germline V gene. CDR3 sequence reads: CASGLPRGGYNSPLHF. Here the CDR3 DNA reads TGTGCTAGTGGTTTACCTCGGGGAGGCTATAATTCACCCCTCCACTTT.

This clone was seen more than once but under ten times. The CDR3 DNA sequence: TGTGCCAGCAGCCACCTTGGCATCGACACCATATATTTT. Translation: CASSHLGIDTIYF. The rearrangement uses TRBV11-1 and TRBJ1-3; no firm D call. Trimming stripped 5 bases from V and 8 bases from J, with 13 bases between. CDR3 length: 13 amino acids. In germline, CDR1 is SGHAT, CDR2 FQDESV (reference sequence). Full variable domain (outside the CDR3, taken from reference TRBV11-1 and TRBJ1-3): EAEVAQSPRYKITEKSQAVAFWCDPISGHATLYWYRQILGQGPELLVQFQDESVVDDSQLPKDRFSAERLKGVDSTLKIQPAELGDSAMYLCASSHLGIDTIYFGEGSWLTVV.

The genes are TRBV18 and TRBJ2-3; TRBD2 matches at 10 bases. The V and J ends lost 1 base and 7 bases, in that order; junction bases with no gene match: 5. The germline CDR1 and CDR2 sequences are KGHSH and LQKENI. The CDR3 spans 15 residues. The CDR3 nucleotides are TGTGCCAGCTCACCACGGGCTAGCGGGGGAAATACGCAGTATTTT. It yields the protein CASSPRASGGNTQYF.

This chain uses TRBV5-1 with TRBJ1-1; D not resolved. This CDR3 contains 17 residues. Trimming pared 1 base from V and 1 base from J, leaving 17 bases between. From germline, CDR1 is SGHRS and CDR2 YFSETQ. CDR3 DNA: TGCGCCAGCAGCTTGTCCCACGGGGAGGGCTCGAACACTGAAGCTTTCTTT. The encoded protein is CASSLSHGEGSNTEAFF.

Comment on this clone: A junction end diverges from the germline sequence, so it may reflect a read error. The V and J genes are TRBV12-3 or TRBV12-4 and TRBJ1-4; D is perhaps TRBD1 (5 bases). This CDR3 has 13 amino acids. CDR3 in DNA: TGTGTCAGCGGGGGGTCCTTGACTGAAAAACTGTTTTTT. Translation: CVSGGSLTEKLFF.